The 10 T cell receptor beta chains below all came from one sample that was sequenced in a study of cytomegalovirus exposure and HLA in healthy donors. Method: immunoSEQ multiplex PCR; TCRdb's copy keeps in-frame clones and lacks some. The sample includes approximately 220,000 clones, around four fifths of them seen just once. Sequences were obtained from PBMCs. Source of these receptors: a woman in her twenties or thirties in good health and CMV-seropositive.

The genes are TRBV2 and TRBJ1-3; D is uncertain. CDR1 is SNHLY, CDR2 FYNNEI, per germline. The CDR3 sequence is 20 residues long. Trimming cost V 3 bases and J 0 bases, with 24 bases left between them. The CDR3 loop reads CASSDNMRIYEGRSGNTIYF. Here the CDR3 DNA reads TGTGCCAGCAGTGATAATATGAGGATTTATGAGGGTCGCTCTGGAAACACCATATATTTT.

J is TRBJ1-4 and V is TRBV7-9; no clear D. The CDR3 totals 15 residues. Germline-derived CDR1 and CDR2 are SEHNR and FQNEAQ (reference sequence). V lost 1 base and J lost 8, with 14 bases in between. The CDR3 coding sequence is TGTGCCAGCAGCTTAGGCGTGTCAGGCGGCGAAAAACTGTTTTTT. It translates to CASSLGVSGGEKLFF. Supplemented by reference TRBV7-9 and TRBJ1-4, the full variable domain reads DTGVSQNPRHKITKRGQNVTFRCDPISEHNRLYWYRQTLGQGPEFLTYFQNEAQLEKSRLLSDRFSAERPKGSFSTLEIQRTEQGDSAMYLCASSLGVSGGEKLFFGSGTQLSVL.

The chain uses TRBV15 and TRBJ2-3; TRBD2 matches 10 bases. V dropped 5 bases and J dropped 0; count of bases not matched to a gene: 5. The CDR3 runs 16 residues. Germline V gene sequence: CDR1 LNHNV, CDR2 YYDKDF (reference sequence). As DNA, the CDR3 is TGTGCCACCAGCGGAAGAGCGGGGGGGAGCACAGATACGCAGTATTTT. Protein: CATSGRAGGSTDTQYF.

The chain recombines TRBV28 with TRBJ1-2; tentative D call: TRBD1 (6 bases). Germline lookup yields CDR1 MDHEN and CDR2 SYDVKM. V was shortened by 3 bases and J by 4 bases, with 9 bases between the two germline ends. The CDR3 spans 13 residues. The CDR3 region has the DNA TGTGCCAGCAGTTTCGGACAGAGCTATGGCTACACCTTC. Translated: CASSFGQSYGYTF.

A single count supports this clone. The chain employs TRBV28 and TRBJ2-7; perhaps TRBD2 as D (7 bases). The germline gives CDR1 MDHEN, CDR2 SYDVKM. The V end lost 6 bases, the J end lost 0 bases, and 12 bases lay between the germline ends. This CDR3 is 14 amino acids long. CDR3 DNA sequence: TGTGCCAGCAGCCCCCGGGGGGCCTCCTACGAGCAGTACTTC. Amino acid sequence: CASSPRGASYEQYF.

The chain has TRBV28 and TRBJ2-1; D possibly corresponds to TRBD1 (5 bases). The CDR3 spans 15 residues. CDR1 is MDHEN and CDR2 is SYDVKM in the germline V gene. Trimming took off 7 bases at V and 0 bases at J, with 13 bases between the two ends. The CDR3 loop is CASIRTDNSYNEQFF. CDR3 DNA: TGTGCCAGCATCAGGACGGACAACTCCTACAATGAGCAGTTCTTC.

The V gene is TRBV7-9, the J gene TRBJ2-5; 12 positions match TRBD1. V dropped 5 bases and J dropped 5; count of bases not matched to a gene: 6. Germline CDR1 is SEHNR and CDR2 is FQNEAQ (reference sequence). This CDR3 is 15 amino acids long. The CDR3 sequence is CASSLGTGGRETQYF. In DNA, the CDR3 is TGTGCCAGCAGCCTAGGGACAGGGGGCCGTGAGACCCAGTACTTC. Full variable domain (outside the CDR3, taken from reference TRBV7-9 and TRBJ2-5): DTGVSQNPRHKITKRGQNVTFRCDPISEHNRLYWYRQTLGQGPEFLTYFQNEAQLEKSRLLSDRFSAERPKGSFSTLEIQRTEQGDSAMYLCASSLGTGGRETQYFGPGTRLLVL.

This clone was recorded a few times. The V call is TRBV11-3, the J call TRBJ2-7, with D perhaps matching TRBD2 (5 bases). CDR3 length equals 12 residues. Germline V gives CDR1 SGHNT, CDR2 YENEEA. V was shortened by 5 bases and J by 3 bases, with 8 bases between the two germline ends. As DNA, the CDR3 is TGTGCCAGCAGCCCACGGGACTACGAGCAGTACTTC. Translation: CASSPRDYEQYF.

The chain has TRBV7-3 and TRBJ2-7; the match to TRBD2 covers 10 bases. Germline CDR1 SGHTA, CDR2 FQGTGA. V shed 5 bases and J 5 bases; nucleotides not matched to a gene: 6. The CDR3 runs 14 residues. For the CDR3, the DNA is TGTGCCAGCAGCCCGTCTAGCGGGAGCGACGAGCAGTACTTC. Translated: CASSPSSGSDEQYF.

The chain carries TRBV18 and TRBJ1-2; 7 bases are shared with TRBD1. This CDR3 spans 16 amino acids. V lost 6 bases to trimming and J lost 0 bases; unmatched junction nucleotides: 10. From germline, CDR1 is KGHSH and CDR2 LQKENI. CDR3 nucleotides: TGTGCCAGCTCCCATAGACAGGGATCGGCTAACTATGGCTACACCTTC. Amino acid sequence: CASSHRQGSANYGYTF.